These T cell receptor beta chains were read from a single sample in a study of blood T cells in healthy people across ages. Using its own MiXCR run on the 5' RACE reads, TCRdb lists one record per CDR3 protein. Here the sample spans roughly 800,000 distinct CDR3 sequences, more than 45% being singletons. Source material: blood. These receptors all come from a man aged 25 to 40 in good health. Each CDR3 is given with its conserved first and last residue. A D gene is named only where the DNA matches it firmly.

cdr3_aa	v_call	j_call	d_call
CASKTSGVSYNEQFF	TRBV5-1	TRBJ2-1	TRBD2
CSASGGGWNQPQHF	TRBV20-1	TRBJ1-5	.
CSAREASGAETQYF	TRBV20-1	TRBJ2-5	TRBD2
CASSLAGRVTYNEQFF	TRBV7-9	TRBJ2-1	.
CASKPRTTDTQYF	TRBV6-2/TRBV6-3	TRBJ2-3	.
CASSFMKGLAGEETQYF	TRBV5-1	.	TRBD2
CASSRRASHEQYF	TRBV5-1	TRBJ2-7	.
CASSSGLTVKEAFF	TRBV12-3/TRBV12-4	TRBJ1-1	.
CASSPTVGDSEAFF	TRBV3-1	TRBJ1-1	.
CASSLAGTSGRPTWNYNEQFF	TRBV5-1	TRBJ2-1	TRBD2
CASSLGRRRYNEQFF	TRBV13	TRBJ2-1	.
CASSLGQGAGYTF	TRBV7-9	TRBJ1-2	TRBD1
CAIGSESYEQYF	TRBV10-3	TRBJ2-7	.
CASSQDRGRYEQYF	TRBV4-3	TRBJ2-7	.